The 32 T cell receptor beta chains presented below share a single source sample, sequenced in a study of graft-versus-host responses after intestinal transplantation. Data came from immunoSEQ multiplex PCR; TCRdb stores just in-frame clones and leaves some out. The table records about 9,800 clones, more than 75% of them present only once. Sequenced here: PBMCs, sampled about 47 days after intestinal transplant. Every receptor here comes from a human patient who received an intestinal transplant, so some T cells may come from the graft donor.

This chain joins TRBV6-1 and TRBJ2-6; D is ambiguous. Germline CDR1 and CDR2: MNHNS and SASEGT. V was shortened by 5 bases and J by 0 bases, with 8 bases between the two germline ends. The CDR3 covers 15 residues. CDR3 DNA sequence: TGTGCCAGCAGTCTTACAAACTCTGGGGCCAACGTCCTGACTTTC. This codes for CASSLTNSGANVLTF.

This clone was detected only once. The rearrangement uses TRBV27 and TRBJ2-3; TRBD2 matches at 11 bases. The trim removed 0 bases at V and 4 bases at J, leaving 6 bases unmatched. CDR3 size: 17 residues. Germline CDR1 is MNHEY and CDR2 is SMNVEV (reference sequence). The CDR3 DNA reads as TGTGCCAGCAGTTTATCCCTTAGCGGGGGGGCCGCAGATACGCAGTATTTT. It codes for CASSLSLSGGAADTQYF.

This chain joins TRBV11-2 and TRBJ2-7, with D uncertain. Germline values: CDR1 SGHAT, CDR2 FQNNGV. The CDR3 contains 16 residues. The V end was cut by 0 bases, the J end by 1 base, with 13 bases between. The DNA of the CDR3 is TGTGCCAGCAGCTTAGATCAGACACGACCTTCCTACGAGCAGTACTTC. Translation gives CASSLDQTRPSYEQYF.

The chain joins TRBV18 to TRBJ2-1; unclear D gene. CDR3 length equals 11 residues. Germline lookup yields CDR1 KGHSH and CDR2 LQKENI. V was trimmed by 2 bases and J by 7 bases, leaving 3 bases between them. The CDR3 loop is CASSPVNEQFF. In nucleotides, the CDR3 is TGTGCCAGCTCACCAGTGAATGAGCAGTTCTTC.

In this sample, this clone turned up once. This sequence joins TRBV27 and TRBJ2-1; TRBD2 aligns across 8 bases. This CDR3 comprises 13 residues. Germline V lookup: CDR1 MNHEY, CDR2 SMNVEV (reference sequence). The V gene end was trimmed by 2 bases and the J gene end by 7 bases; junction bases not matched to a gene: 1. The CDR3 coding sequence is TGTGCCAGCAGTTTACGGGAGGGGAATGAGCAGTTCTTC. This translates into CASSLREGNEQFF.

The J gene is TRBJ2-3, the V gene TRBV10-2; D unresolved. CDR1 is WSHSY and CDR2 is SAAADI in the germline V gene. The CDR3 loop spans 13 amino acids. V was cut by 6 bases and J by 0 bases, with 7 bases left in between. CDR3 nucleotides: TGCGCCAGCAGAGACCCCAGCACAGATACGCAGTATTTT. Translating it yields CASRDPSTDTQYF.

The chain recombines TRBV7-2 with TRBJ1-6; 10 nucleotides align to TRBD1. Unmatched junction bases numbered 17, after V lost 3 bases and J lost 9 bases. The CDR3 runs to 19 residues. Germline V CDR1 and CDR2: SGHTA, FQGNSA. The CDR3 sequence: CASSFPGTGELLIGSPLHF. The DNA of the CDR3 is TGTGCCAGCAGCTTCCCGGGGACAGGGGAATTATTGATCGGTTCACCCCTCCACTTT. Together with reference TRBV7-2 and TRBJ1-6, the CDR3 gives the full variable domain: GAGVSQSPSNKVTEKGKDVELRCDPISGHTALYWYRQSLGQGLEFLIYFQGNSAPDKSGLPSDRFSAERTGGSVSTLTIQRTQQEDSAVYLCASSFPGTGELLIGSPLHFGNGTRLTVT.

This clone was seen a single time. The chain uses TRBV5-1 and TRBJ2-6; D possibly corresponds to TRBD1 (5 bases). This CDR3 is built from 19 residues. V gave up 0 bases and J gave up 0 bases, with 16 bases separating them. Germline values: CDR1 SGHRS, CDR2 YFSETQ. CDR3 protein: CASSLGGAGGISGANVLTF. The CDR3 DNA reads as TGCGCCAGCAGCTTGGGTGGGGCAGGCGGTATCTCTGGGGCCAACGTCCTGACTTTC.

This clone has more than one count but fewer than ten. The chain couples TRBV2 to TRBJ2-7, with TRBD2 identical over 8 bases. Germline V gives CDR1 SNHLY, CDR2 FYNNEI. The length of the CDR3 is 16 residues. V lost 3 bases, J lost 5 bases, and 12 bases stayed unmatched. CDR3 bases: TGTGCCAGCAGTGACGGTGGCGGGGGGCCTTTCCACGAGCAGTACTTC. This translates into CASSDGGGGPFHEQYF.

The rearrangement joins TRBV11-1 to TRBJ2-4; TRBD1 matches 8 bases. The CDR3 contains 15 residues. CDR1 is SGHAT and CDR2 is FQDESV in the germline V gene (reference sequence). The V and J ends lost 6 bases and 5 bases, in that order; junction bases with no gene match: 9. This chain's CDR3 is CASSSSTGGENIQYF. Here the CDR3 DNA reads TGTGCCAGCAGTTCTAGTACAGGGGGTGAAAACATTCAGTACTTC.

The chain recombines TRBV21-1 with TRBJ2-7; the tabulated D call, TRBD2, remains unverified against the DNA. TRBV21-1 is designated a pseudogene. The CDR3 sequence is 16 residues long. The CDR3, as DNA: TGTGCCAGCAGCAAAGGTGGGAGGGGGGCCTTCTACGAGCAGTACTTC. Translation: CASSKGGRGAFYEQYF.

V is TRBV5-4 and J is TRBJ2-1; possibly TRBD1 for D (6 bases). The CDR3 is 13 amino acids. Trimming cost V 3 bases and J 9 bases, with 13 bases left between them. The V gene's germline CDR1 is SGHNT and CDR2 YYREEE (reference sequence). The chain's CDR3 is CASSWRQAGEQFF. The CDR3, as DNA: TGTGCCAGCAGCTGGAGACAGGCGGGTGAGCAGTTCTTC.

The rearrangement joins TRBV5-1 to TRBJ1-4, with 8 bases lining up with TRBD1. With 0 bases clipped from V and 5 bases from J, the junction kept 3 bases outside the gene matches. The CDR3 covers 15 residues. Germline CDR1 reads SGHRS; CDR2 reads YFSETQ. The CDR3 reads CASSLGGTGNEKLFF. The CDR3 DNA reads as TGCGCCAGCAGCTTGGGTGGGACAGGAAATGAAAAACTGTTTTTT.

The chain recombines TRBV2 with TRBJ2-1, with TRBD2 matching over 11 bases. The CDR3 length is 15 residues. The J segment lost 7 bases and the V segment lost 5 bases, leaving 7 bases of the junction unmatched. In germline, CDR1 is SNHLY, CDR2 FYNNEI. The CDR3 nucleotides are TGTGCCAGCAGTCCTTTAGCGGGAGGGCCGAATGAGCAGTTCTTC. Translation gives CASSPLAGGPNEQFF.

The chain recombines TRBV10-1 with TRBJ2-3, with 7 bases identical to TRBD2. Germline assignment: CDR1 WNHNN and CDR2 SYGVQD (reference sequence). Losses at the gene ends were 3 bases for V and 1 base for J; bases not matched to a gene: 4. The CDR3 extends over 15 amino acids. In nucleotides, the CDR3 is TGCGCCAGCAGTGAACTCGCGGGGGGCACAGATACGCAGTATTTT. Protein: CASSELAGGTDTQYF.

The rearrangement uses TRBV5-1 and TRBJ1-5; possible D gene TRBD1, 6 bases. Germline loops: CDR1 SGHRS, CDR2 YFSETQ. The length of the CDR3 is 13 residues. Trimming pared 2 bases from V and 4 bases from J, leaving 7 bases between. CDR3 bases: TGCGCCAGCAGCTTACAGGGAAATCAGCCCCAGCATTTT. Translated, it gives CASSLQGNQPQHF.

The chain employs TRBV11-3 and TRBJ2-1; 9 bases are shared with TRBD2. This CDR3 is built from 16 residues. The germline gives CDR1 SGHNT, CDR2 YENEEA. J gave up 7 bases and V 1 base, and 8 bases lay outside the gene matches. The CDR3 DNA sequence: TGTGCCAGCAGCTTAGTAGTAGCGGGAGAGGTGAATGAGCAGTTCTTC. Residues: CASSLVVAGEVNEQFF.

This clone was observed a single time. The V gene is TRBV5-1, the J gene TRBJ2-3; D possibly corresponds to TRBD1 (7 bases). The CDR3 runs to 15 residues. The V gene's germline CDR1 is SGHRS and CDR2 YFSETQ. The ends were cut back, 5 bases at V and 0 bases at J, with 13 bases in the middle. CDR3 residues: CASRRLGGSTDTQYF. Written as DNA, the CDR3 is TGCGCCAGCAGGAGACTAGGGGGCAGCACAGATACGCAGTATTTT.

This sequence joins TRBV4-1 and TRBJ2-7, with 13 bases lining up with TRBD2. V shed 3 bases and J 4 bases; nucleotides not matched to a gene: 12. This CDR3 region has 18 residues. Germline CDR1 MGHRA, CDR2 YSYEKL. The CDR3 DNA reads TGCGCCAGCAGCCACCGGACTAGCGGGAGAGGGGGGGGTTACGAGCAGTACTTC. It specifies CASSHRTSGRGGGYEQYF.

The chain uses TRBV29-1 and TRBJ2-7, with D maybe TRBD1 (6 bases). V lost 1 base and J lost 3, with 16 bases in between. CDR3 length: 15 amino acids. Germline CDR1 and CDR2: SQVTM and ANQGSEA. The CDR3 nucleotides read TGCAGCGTTGAAGGGTCGACAGGAGGAATCTACGAGCAGTACTTC. It yields the protein CSVEGSTGGIYEQYF.

The chain is built from TRBV18 and TRBJ1-6; D uncertain. Trimming left V 3 bases short and J 8 bases short, with 8 bases between. The CDR3 has 13 residues. Germline-derived CDR1 and CDR2 are KGHSH and LQKENI. The CDR3 bases are TGTGCCAGCTCACCGGTGGGTTATTCACCCCTCCACTTT. Translating it yields CASSPVGYSPLHF.

Here the CDR3 reads CASSLRQGSGANVLTF. As DNA, the CDR3 is TGCGCCAGCAGCTTGCGTCAGGGCTCTGGGGCCAACGTCCTGACTTTC. The V gene is TRBV5-1, the J gene TRBJ2-6; D is possibly TRBD1 (5 bases). Looked up from germline, CDR1 is SGHRS and CDR2 is YFSETQ. V shed 1 base and J shed 0 bases, with 8 bases lying between them. The CDR3 consists of 16 residues.

This chain uses TRBV6-1 with TRBJ2-7; D might be TRBD1 (6 bases). Germline V gene data show CDR1 as MNHNS and CDR2 as SASEGT. V was clipped by 5 bases and J by 2 bases, with 16 bases between them. The CDR3 length is 15 residues. The CDR3 DNA sequence: TGTGCCAGCAGTAGCTCCGGGACATCTGCCTACGAGCAGTACTTC. Translation gives CASSSSGTSAYEQYF.

V usage is TRBV5-1 and J usage is TRBJ2-7; maybe TRBD1 (5 bases). Germline loops: CDR1 SGHRS, CDR2 YFSETQ. CDR3 length: 11 amino acids. Trimming took 4 bases from V and 4 from J, leaving 6 bases between them. DNA for the CDR3: TGCGCCAGCAGCCCAGGGTACGAGCAGTACTTC. Its translation: CASSPGYEQYF.

The rearrangement links TRBV19 to TRBJ1-2; D uncertain. The germline V and J ends were trimmed by 4 bases and 4 bases, with 13 bases remaining between them. The CDR3 consists of 14 residues. Germline V lookup: CDR1 LNHDA, CDR2 SQIVND (reference sequence). CDR3 in amino acids: CASSTPFGLYGYTF. The CDR3, as DNA: TGTGCCAGTAGTACCCCCTTCGGACTCTATGGCTACACCTTC.

The chain carries TRBV16 and TRBJ2-1, with D tentatively TRBD1 or TRBD2 (5 bases each). V lost 8 bases, J lost 6 bases, and 17 bases lay in between. Germline CDR1 and CDR2: KGHSY and FQNENV. This CDR3 comprises 14 residues. The CDR3: CASGTTSVGNEQFF. CDR3 bases: TGTGCCAGCGGGACCACTTCAGTCGGCAATGAGCAGTTCTTC.

The chain joins TRBV2 to TRBJ2-1, with 13 bases fitting TRBD2. The junction had 6 bases not matched to a gene; V was cut back by 2 bases and J by 5 bases. This CDR3 has 17 amino acids. Germline V gene lookup returns CDR1 SNHLY and CDR2 FYNNEI. CDR3 region: CASSEYRTSGGHNEQFF. DNA for the CDR3: TGTGCCAGCAGTGAATATCGGACTAGCGGGGGCCACAATGAGCAGTTCTTC.

This chain uses TRBV28 with TRBJ2-7; 10 bases map to TRBD1. J was trimmed by 5 bases and V by 9 bases; bases with no gene match: 7. Per the germline V gene, CDR1 is MDHEN and CDR2 is SYDVKM. The CDR3 totals 13 residues. This chain's CDR3 is CASGATGGDEQYF. The CDR3 nucleotides read TGTGCCAGTGGGGCGACAGGGGGCGACGAGCAGTACTTC.

J is TRBJ1-5 and V is TRBV2; no clear D. Per germline, CDR1 SNHLY and CDR2 FYNNEI. This CDR3 contains 12 residues. The V end lost 4 bases, the J end lost 1 base, and 2 bases lay between the germline ends. In DNA form, the CDR3 reads TGTGCCAGCAGTGGGAGCAATCAGCCCCAGCATTTT. Its translation: CASSGSNQPQHF.

This clone showed up just once. The V call is TRBV28, the J call TRBJ1-2, with TRBD1 matching over 10 bases. There are 18 residues in the CDR3. From germline, CDR1 is MDHEN and CDR2 SYDVKM. With 5 bases clipped from V and 4 bases from J, the junction kept 16 bases outside the gene matches. This chain's CDR3 is CASSNLLRGTGDRYGYTF. Written as DNA, the CDR3 is TGTGCCAGCAGTAACCTCCTGCGGGGGACAGGGGACCGCTATGGCTACACCTTC.

CDR3 loop: CASSFGFDTQYF. The CDR3, as DNA: TGTGCCAGCAGCTTCGGATTCGATACGCAGTATTTT. The rearrangement uses TRBV7-9 and TRBJ2-3; no firm D call. Germline CDR1 and CDR2: SEHNR and FQNEAQ (reference sequence). This CDR3 contains 12 residues. V gave up 3 bases and J gave up 6 bases, with 7 bases separating them.

The chain is built from TRBV5-4 and TRBJ1-6, with D possibly matching TRBD1 (6 bases). CDR3 length: 13 amino acids. Trimming cost V 2 bases and J 12 bases, with 12 bases left between them. Germline loops: CDR1 SGHNT, CDR2 YYREEE (reference sequence). The CDR3 coding sequence is TGTGCCAGCAGCTTTACAGGGTACGAACCCCTCCACTTT. It codes for CASSFTGYEPLHF. The complete variable domain, with remaining parts taken from reference TRBV5-4 and TRBJ1-6, reads ETGVTQSPTHLIKTRGQQVTLRCSSQSGHNTVSWYQQALGQGPQFIFQYYREEENGRGNFPPRFSGLQFPNYSSELNVNALELDDSALYLCASSFTGYEPLHFGNGTRLTVT.